Presented here are 25 T cell receptor beta chains from one specimen sequenced in a study of blood T cells in healthy people across ages. A second PCR, run for about 6 to 11 cycles, used a sample-barcoded 5' primer plus a J-beta primer mix. MiXCR, applied by TCRdb to the 5' RACE reads, yields one record per CDR3 protein. Among 1.5 million to 2 million distinct CDR3 sequences listed, approximately 30% were seen once. Material for sequencing was blood. Source of these receptors: a woman aged 25 to 39 in good health.

V usage is TRBV12-3 or TRBV12-4 and J usage is TRBJ2-3, with TRBD2 as a possible D gene (6 bases). The CDR3 is made up of 15 amino acids. Trimming removed 6 bases from V and 2 bases from J, with 15 bases in between. CDR3 DNA: TGTGCCAGCAGCTTTGCAGGAGGGACCACAGATACGCAGTATTTT. It is translated as CASSFAGGTTDTQYF.

This clonotype has just a few counts. The chain combines TRBV18 with TRBJ2-6; D possibly uses TRBD1 or TRBD2 (5 bases each). CDR1 and CDR2 from the germline V gene are KGHSH and LQKENI. The CDR3 has 17 amino acids. Trimming cost V 3 bases and J 4 bases, with 16 bases left between them. The CDR3 DNA is TGTGCCAGCTCACCGAAGCTGGGGGTCGAGGGGGCCAACGTCCTGACTTTC. Its translation: CASSPKLGVEGANVLTF.

The genes are TRBV30 and TRBJ1-5; 9 bases are a match to TRBD1. Germline V gene data show CDR1 as GTSNPN and CDR2 as SVGIG (reference sequence). V trimming: 5 bases; J trimming: 7 bases; junction bases outside the gene matches: 12. This CDR3 is 15 amino acids long. Here the CDR3 DNA reads TGTGCCTGGGGGTCCCGGGGGACAGGGAGGCAGCCCCAGCATTTT. Its protein product is CAWGSRGTGRQPQHF.

This chain links TRBV20-1 with TRBJ1-2; a weak D match, TRBD1 (6 bases). The germline CDR1 and CDR2 sequences are DFQATT and SNEGSKA (reference sequence). This CDR3 contains 13 residues. Trimming removed 8 bases at V and 0 bases at J, with 13 bases between. This CDR3 is CSFRQEPNYGYTF. The CDR3 coding sequence is TGCAGTTTTAGACAGGAGCCTAACTATGGCTACACCTTC.

In its sample, this clonotype was seen once. A much bigger clone sits one base away, suggesting this may be a read error. The chain employs TRBV18 and TRBJ2-7; D not certain. Germline CDR1 is KGHSH and CDR2 is LQKENI. This CDR3 contains 12 residues. This CDR3 is CASSIETYEQCF. The DNA for the CDR3 is TGTGCCAGCTCGATAGAAACCTACGAGCAGTGCTTC.

The V and J genes are TRBV19 and TRBJ2-4; tentatively, D is TRBD1 (5 bases). The better agreement between TRBJ2-7 and the DNA end casts doubt on the J call. There are 13 residues in the CDR3. Germline V CDR1 and CDR2: LNHDA, SQIVND (reference sequence). Written as DNA, the CDR3 is TGTACCGGTGGCCCAGGGATTGCCTACGAGCAGTACTTC. It is translated as CTGGPGIAYEQYF.

The chain is built from TRBV6-5 and TRBJ1-3, with 7 bases matching TRBD1. Germline V lookup: CDR1 MNHEY, CDR2 SVGAGI. V lost 5 bases to trimming and J lost 0 bases; unmatched junction nucleotides: 4. The CDR3 has 15 residues. The CDR3 DNA follows: TGTGCCAGCAGTCTCGGGACAGTCTCTGGAAACACCATATATTTT. This encodes CASSLGTVSGNTIYF.

There are a few counts of this clonotype. The rearrangement joins TRBV14 to TRBJ2-4; 9 bases are a match to TRBD2. Looked up from germline, CDR1 is SGHDN and CDR2 is FVKESK. The CDR3 has 18 residues. V shed 3 bases, J shed 1 base, and the junction held 10 bases outside the gene matches. CDR3 bases: TGTGCCAGCAGCCATAGAACTTCTAGCGGGAACGCCAAAAACATTCAGTACTTC. Translated: CASSHRTSSGNAKNIQYF.

The chain uses TRBV5-1 and TRBJ2-1, with a possible D match to TRBD1 (6 bases). Per germline, CDR1 SGHRS and CDR2 YFSETQ. CDR3 length: 15 residues. Trimming removed 3 bases from V and 8 bases from J, with 18 bases in between. In DNA, the CDR3 is TGCGCCAGCAGCTCACAGGGTTTGGGGTACGATGAGCAGTTCTTC. This translates into CASSSQGLGYDEQFF. The full variable domain, in which reference TRBV5-1 and TRBJ2-1 provide the parts outside the CDR3, is KAGVTQTPRYLIKTRGQQVTLSCSPISGHRSVSWYQQTPGQGLQFLFEYFSETQRNKGNFPGRFSGRQFSNSRSEMNVSTLELGDSALYLCASSSQGLGYDEQFFGPGTRLTVL.

This clonotype has a handful of counts. The chain couples TRBV10-3 to TRBJ2-7, with 8 bases matching TRBD2. Germline CDR1 reads ENHRY; CDR2 reads SYGVKD. The CDR3 loop spans 15 amino acids. V was pared by 3 bases and J by 4 bases, with 8 bases of the junction left unmatched. As DNA, the CDR3 is TGTGCCATCAGTGATCCGGGTGGGACTAGATACGAGCAGTACTTC. Encoded protein: CAISDPGGTRYEQYF.

This clonotype was counted between two and nine times. This rearrangement joins TRBV4-1 to TRBJ2-1; 10 nucleotides match TRBD2. There are 16 residues in the CDR3. Germline V gene data show CDR1 as MGHRA and CDR2 as YSYEKL. J gave up 7 bases and V 4 bases, and 10 bases lay outside the gene matches. The CDR3 region is CASSPTSGGAKNEQFF. DNA of the CDR3: TGCGCCAGCAGCCCGACAAGCGGGGGGGCTAAGAATGAGCAGTTCTTC.

This clonotype was counted ten times or more. The rearrangement links TRBV20-1 to TRBJ2-6; the D gene is possibly TRBD1 (6 bases). The V and J ends lost 0 bases and 4 bases respectively, with 7 bases between them. The germline V gene has CDR1 DFQATT and CDR2 SNEGSKA (reference sequence). The CDR3 loop spans 14 amino acids. The CDR3 sequence: CSAREGAGANVLTF. The CDR3, as DNA: TGCAGTGCTAGAGAGGGGGCCGGGGCCAACGTCCTGACTTTC.

This sequence joins TRBV28 and TRBJ2-6; D uncertain. The germline V gene encodes CDR1 MDHEN and CDR2 SYDVKM. The CDR3 runs to 16 residues. V lost 6 bases and J lost 0, with 12 bases in between. CDR3 sequence: CASRDGRDSGANVLTF. CDR3 bases: TGTGCCAGCAGAGACGGGCGAGACTCTGGGGCCAACGTCCTGACTTTC.

The genes are TRBV19 and TRBJ1-2, with TRBD1 matching 8 bases. The CDR3 contains 13 residues. CDR1 and CDR2 (germline): LNHDA, SQIVND (reference sequence). After removal of 7 bases from V and 7 bases from J, the junction contained 8 bases not matched to a gene. The CDR3 region has the DNA TGTGCCAGTATGGCCCAGGGGGCGGCTGGCTACACCTTC. It encodes CASMAQGAAGYTF.

This clonotype was seen many times. The DNA of the CDR3 is TGTGCCAGCAGCGCTCCCCAAGAGACCCAGTACTTC. This codes for CASSAPQETQYF. The chain couples TRBV9 to TRBJ2-5; no firm D call. This CDR3 is built from 12 residues. Between the trimmed V and J ends, which lost 3 bases and 1 base, there was a span of 4 bases. Germline V gives CDR1 SGDLS, CDR2 YYNGEE.

This rearrangement joins TRBV5-1 to TRBJ2-5; D uncertain. Germline values: CDR1 SGHRS, CDR2 YFSETQ. With 4 bases removed from V and 1 base from J, the gap between germline ends came to 11 bases. This CDR3 spans 14 amino acids. DNA for the CDR3: TGCGCCAGCAGCGGTACAGCCCTCCAAGAGACCCAGTACTTC. Translation gives CASSGTALQETQYF. Together with reference TRBV5-1 and TRBJ2-5, the CDR3 gives the full variable domain: KAGVTQTPRYLIKTRGQQVTLSCSPISGHRSVSWYQQTPGQGLQFLFEYFSETQRNKGNFPGRFSGRQFSNSRSEMNVSTLELGDSALYLCASSGTALQETQYFGPGTRLLVL.

The gene calls are TRBV2 and TRBJ1-4; D gene ambiguous. The CDR3 length is 14 residues. V lost 4 bases to trimming and J lost 8 bases, with 14 bases between them. The V gene's germline CDR1 is SNHLY and CDR2 FYNNEI. CDR3 residues: CASSADITREKLFF. CDR3 coding DNA: TGTGCCAGCAGTGCAGACATAACCCGGGAAAAACTGTTTTTT.

This clonotype was seen ten or more times. This chain joins TRBV7-2 and TRBJ2-7; 8 bases align to TRBD2. CDR1 is SGHTA, CDR2 FQGNSA, per germline. Trimming cost V 5 bases and J 2 bases; bases outside gene matches: 5. The length of the CDR3 is 14 residues. The CDR3 here is CASSLRTSTYEQYF. CDR3 DNA sequence: TGTGCCAGCAGCCTACGGACTAGCACCTACGAGCAGTACTTC. The full variable domain, in which reference TRBV7-2 and TRBJ2-7 provide the parts outside the CDR3, is GAGVSQSPSNKVTEKGKDVELRCDPISGHTALYWYRQSLGQGLEFLIYFQGNSAPDKSGLPSDRFSAERTGGSVSTLTIQRTQQEDSAVYLCASSLRTSTYEQYFGPGTRLTVT.

The chain has TRBV4-1 and TRBJ2-1, with 9 nucleotides matching TRBD2. V was clipped by 1 base and J by 5 bases; unmatched bases: 3. This CDR3 region has 15 residues. The V gene's germline CDR1 is MGHRA and CDR2 YSYEKL. This CDR3 reads CASSQGRGGDNEQFF. The CDR3 DNA reads TGCGCCAGCAGCCAAGGGCGGGGGGGGGACAATGAGCAGTTCTTC.

This chain links TRBV3-1 with TRBJ2-2; TRBD2 agrees at 11 bases. The germline V gene encodes CDR1 LGHDT and CDR2 YNNKEL (reference sequence). Trimming took 4 bases from V and 5 from J; bases not matched to a gene: 6. The CDR3 has 16 residues. The CDR3 reads CASSRNLAGGTGELFF. In nucleotides, the CDR3 is TGTGCCAGCAGCCGAAACTTAGCGGGAGGGACCGGGGAGCTGTTTTTT. Full variable domain (remainder filled in from reference TRBV3-1 and TRBJ2-2): DTAVSQTPKYLVTQMGNDKSIKCEQNLGHDTMYWYKQDSKKFLKIMFSYNNKELIINETVPNRFSPKSPDKAHLNLHINSLELGDSAVYFCASSRNLAGGTGELFFGEGSRLTVL.

This clonotype has a handful of counts. The chain uses TRBV29-1 and TRBJ2-3; tentative D call: TRBD2 (5 bases). This CDR3 region has 14 residues. Per germline, CDR1 SQVTM and CDR2 ANQGSEA. V gave up 6 bases and J gave up 0 bases, with 13 bases separating them. As DNA, the CDR3 is TGCAGCGTCTGGACTCTCACCAGCACAGATACGCAGTATTTT. This sequence encodes CSVWTLTSTDTQYF.

Only a few counts were recorded for this clonotype. The gene calls are TRBV7-2 and TRBJ2-3; no definite D call. Germline CDR1 reads SGHTA; CDR2 reads FQGNSA. CDR3 length: 14 residues. The V end was cut by 3 bases, the J end by 2 bases, with 9 bases between. In nucleotides, the CDR3 is TGTGCCAGCAGCTTCCGGGCTTACACAGATACGCAGTATTTT. It specifies CASSFRAYTDTQYF.

This clonotype showed up just a few times. V is TRBV28 and J is TRBJ2-5; D is perhaps TRBD1 (6 bases). The CDR3 is 16 residues long. V was pared by 3 bases and J by 5 bases, with 19 bases between. Germline values: CDR1 MDHEN, CDR2 SYDVKM. CDR3 in DNA: TGTGCCAGCAGTTTCCCTCGGGACATCACCCGGGAGACCCAGTACTTC. Its translation: CASSFPRDITRETQYF.

This clonotype was seen at least ten times. This chain joins TRBV5-1 and TRBJ2-3, with 9 bases fitting TRBD1. Germline CDR1 reads SGHRS; CDR2 reads YFSETQ. The CDR3 runs 17 residues. V trimming: 4 bases; J trimming: 1 base; junction bases outside the gene matches: 10. As DNA, the CDR3 is TGCGCCAGCAGCCTGGGACACCGGGACAGGGGCACAGATACGCAGTATTTT. Its protein product is CASSLGHRDRGTDTQYF.

The rearrangement links TRBV6-5 to TRBJ1-1; a weak D match, TRBD1 (6 bases). Trimming took 2 bases from V and 7 from J, leaving 14 bases between them. This CDR3 comprises 14 residues. Germline values: CDR1 MNHEY, CDR2 SVGAGI. In DNA, the CDR3 is TGTGCCAGCAGTTACCGGCAGGGGAGAGGTGAAGCTTTCTTT. The encoded protein is CASSYRQGRGEAFF.